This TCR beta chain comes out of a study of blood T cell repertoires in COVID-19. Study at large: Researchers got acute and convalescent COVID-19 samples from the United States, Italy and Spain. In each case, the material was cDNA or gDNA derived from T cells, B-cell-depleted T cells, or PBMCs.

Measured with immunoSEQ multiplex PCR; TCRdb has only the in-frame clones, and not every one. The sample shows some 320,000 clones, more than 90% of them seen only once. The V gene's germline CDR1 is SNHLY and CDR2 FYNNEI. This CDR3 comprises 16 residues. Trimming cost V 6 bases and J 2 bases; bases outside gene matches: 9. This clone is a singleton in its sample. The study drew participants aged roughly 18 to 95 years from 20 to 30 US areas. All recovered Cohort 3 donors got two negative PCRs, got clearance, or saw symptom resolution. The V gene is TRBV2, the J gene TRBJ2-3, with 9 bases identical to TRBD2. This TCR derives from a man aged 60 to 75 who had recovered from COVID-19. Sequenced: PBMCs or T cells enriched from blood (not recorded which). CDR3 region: CASRRASGALTDTQYF. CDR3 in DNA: TGTGCCAGCAGACGAGCTAGCGGGGCCCTCACAGATACGCAGTATTTT.